The T cell receptor (beta chain) described here comes from a study of blood T cell repertoires in COVID-19. Study summary: The origin of the acute and convalescent COVID-19 samples was the United States, Italy and Spain. The analysed material was cDNA or gDNA that came from T cells, B-cell-depleted T cells, or PBMCs.

CDR3 size: 13 residues. V dropped 3 bases and J dropped 5 bases, with 6 bases sitting between them. Germline V gene data show CDR1 as SGHRS and CDR2 as YFSETQ. In Seattle, patients joined the study during active infection and were tracked longitudinally. Measured with immunoSEQ multiplex PCR; TCRdb has only the in-frame clones, and not every one. The sample shows about 270,000 clones, 75% to 95% of them seen only once. The TCR comes from a person under 35 with COVID-19, enrolled during active disease. V and J are TRBV5-1 and TRBJ1-6; D not resolved. Sequenced input: peripheral blood. CDR3 loop: CASSSDNNSPLHF. In nucleotides, the CDR3 is TGCGCCAGCAGCTCCGACAATAATTCACCCCTCCACTTT.